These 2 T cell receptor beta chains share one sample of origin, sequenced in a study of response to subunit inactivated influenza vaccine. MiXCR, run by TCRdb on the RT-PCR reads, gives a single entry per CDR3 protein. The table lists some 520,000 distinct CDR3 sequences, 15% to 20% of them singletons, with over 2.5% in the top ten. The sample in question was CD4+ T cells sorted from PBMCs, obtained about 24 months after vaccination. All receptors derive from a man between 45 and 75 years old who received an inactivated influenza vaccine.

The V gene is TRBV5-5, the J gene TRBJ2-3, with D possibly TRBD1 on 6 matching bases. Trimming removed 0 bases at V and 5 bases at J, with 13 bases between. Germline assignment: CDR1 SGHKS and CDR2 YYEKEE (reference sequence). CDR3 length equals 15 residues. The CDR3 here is CASSLEPTGGDTQYF. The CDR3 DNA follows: TGTGCCAGCAGCTTGGAACCGACAGGAGGAGATACGCAGTATTTT.

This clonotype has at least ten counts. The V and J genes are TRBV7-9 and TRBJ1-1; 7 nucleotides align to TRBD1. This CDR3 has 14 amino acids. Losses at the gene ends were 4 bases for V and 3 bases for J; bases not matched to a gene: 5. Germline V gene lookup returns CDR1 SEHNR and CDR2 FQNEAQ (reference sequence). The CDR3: CASSSNRGYTEAFF. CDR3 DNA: TGTGCCAGCAGCTCTAACAGGGGATACACTGAAGCTTTCTTT.